The TCR beta chain described here comes from a study of blood T cell repertoires in COVID-19 (dated by TCRdb to the early 2020s). Notes on the research overall: Collaborator samples came from the United States, Italy and Spain and covered acute and convalescent phases of COVID-19. The prospective study material was composed of cDNA or gDNA derived from T cells, B-cell-depleted T cells, or PBMCs. Deeply sampled blood TCRbeta repertoires from subjects exposed to, actively infected with, or recovered from COVID-19 were included in the dataset. The repertoires were released in a freely available public database intended as a resource for research on the immune response to SARS-CoV-2. Samples came from the ongoing ImmuneRACE study (first 160 participants) plus 1,254 subjects from 6 global collaborators. Sample metadata almost always included a de-identified subject ID, COVID-19 status, age in years and sex. Where available, HLA class I and class II types were obtained from metadata supplied by the sample provider rather than from assay-based typing.

A note on this clone: What antigen it recognizes has not been identified. No quality values exist for individual bases; no much larger clone is one base distant.

V is reduced by 1 base and J by 7 bases, leaving a spacing of 13 bases between them. Based on the germline V gene, the CDR1 and CDR2 sequences are LGHNA and YSLEER. There are 15 amino acids in the CDR3, from cysteine to phenylalanine inclusive. Just CDR3 DNA is preserved here, 45 bases in frame from base 1. The immunoSEQ Assay, a bias-controlled multiplex PCR, was used to amplify TCRbeta CDR3 regions from genomic DNA. Per the original workflow: The number of nucleated cells in each sample was estimated from the amplification of reference gene primers within the assay. Sequence reads were collapsed and filtered to measure the absolute abundance of every unique TCRbeta CDR3 rearrangement. For each sample, productive Simpson clonality was calculated as the square root of Simpson's diversity index over productive rearrangements. The table comes from immuneACCESS by way of TCRdb, which keeps in-frame sequences with V and J called. Part of the clones is missing from these tables; in studies checked, under half for an unresolved V gene and the rest for unknown reasons. V, J and clone size are taken as reported in that table, and D and trimming were inferred from the DNA itself. This sample gives 9,000 to 15,000 clones in total; 70% to 85% of them show up just once. The ten largest clones capture about 6.1% of the sample.

Overall study results and their limits: Clinical and demographic metadata were provided uncurated, with the amount varying by source and participant.

In Seattle, one collaborating source enrolled patients while the infection was active and tracked those patients longitudinally over the course of disease. Collaborating institutions collected whole blood in K2EDTA tubes following their own protocols. For TCRbeta analysis, collaborators shipped samples in one of three forms: frozen whole blood, isolated PBMCs, or DNA extracted from either of those sample types. The rearrangement combines TRBV4-3 with TRBJ2-2; 6 matching bases give a weak D call of TRBD2. The clonotype originates from a man in his 60s with COVID-19, enrolled during active disease. Sequenced: peripheral blood. The CDR3 corresponds to CASSQVGRRVGELFF. The sequence in DNA is TGCGCCAGCAGCCAAGTAGGGAGGAGAGTCGGGGAGCTGTTTTTT.